Below are 2 T cell receptor beta chains sequenced from a single sample in a study of T cell repertoires in cytomegalovirus infection. TCRdb analysed the reads with MiXCR anew, one entry per CDR3 protein. In the table there are about a million distinct CDR3 sequences, around 30% of which are singletons. Antigens for these TCRs are unknown. The sequences come from cultured CD8+ T cells from PBMCs, collected from culture after CMV antigen stimulation. Receptor source: a human donor in good health (CMV status not recorded). Some clones in this sample may be carry-over from other donors' samples.

This clonotype was found a few times. V and J are TRBV10-1 and TRBJ1-1; a weak D match, TRBD1 (5 bases). The ends were cut back, 2 bases at V and 3 bases at J, with 7 bases in the middle. CDR1 is WNHNN and CDR2 is SYGVQD in the germline V gene (reference sequence). The length of the CDR3 is 13 residues. Here the CDR3 reads CASSEDSDTEAFF. CDR3 coding DNA: TGCGCCAGCAGTGAGGACAGTGACACTGAAGCTTTCTTT.

The sample holds a few counts of this clonotype. The V and J genes are TRBV11-2 and TRBJ2-3; 7 bases match TRBD2. CDR1 and CDR2 from the germline V gene are SGHAT and FQNNGV. This CDR3 has 19 amino acids. After removal of 2 bases from V and 1 base from J, the junction contained 15 bases not matched to a gene. CDR3 DNA sequence: TGTGCCAGCAGCTTATACCCCCCACTAGCGTTGGAGGGCACAGATACGCAGTATTTT. Protein sequence: CASSLYPPLALEGTDTQYF.